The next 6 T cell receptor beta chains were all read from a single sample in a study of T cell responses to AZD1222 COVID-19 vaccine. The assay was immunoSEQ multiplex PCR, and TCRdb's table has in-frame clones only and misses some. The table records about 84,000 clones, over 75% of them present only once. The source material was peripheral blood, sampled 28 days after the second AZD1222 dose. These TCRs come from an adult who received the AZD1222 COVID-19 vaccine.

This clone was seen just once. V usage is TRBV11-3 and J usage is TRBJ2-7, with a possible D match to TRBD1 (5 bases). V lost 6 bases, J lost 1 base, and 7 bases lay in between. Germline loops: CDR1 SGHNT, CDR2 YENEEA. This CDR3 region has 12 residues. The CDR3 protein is CASRGQSYEQYF. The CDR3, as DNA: TGTGCCAGCAGGGGGCAATCCTACGAGCAGTACTTC.

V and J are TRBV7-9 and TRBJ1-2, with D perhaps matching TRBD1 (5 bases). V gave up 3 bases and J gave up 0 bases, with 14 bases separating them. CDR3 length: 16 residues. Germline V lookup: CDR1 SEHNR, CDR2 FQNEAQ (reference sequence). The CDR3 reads CASSLTEGVANYGYTF. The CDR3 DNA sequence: TGTGCCAGCAGCTTGACCGAAGGGGTAGCTAACTATGGCTACACCTTC.

The CDR3 region is CASSWSAETEQYV. In nucleotides, the CDR3 is TGTGCCAGCAGCTGGTCTGCAGAAACCGAGCAGTACGTC. The J gene is TRBJ2-7, the V gene TRBV7-2; no definite D call. From germline, CDR1 is SGHTA and CDR2 FQGNSA. V lost 4 bases to trimming and J lost 6 bases, with 13 bases between them. The CDR3 spans 13 residues.

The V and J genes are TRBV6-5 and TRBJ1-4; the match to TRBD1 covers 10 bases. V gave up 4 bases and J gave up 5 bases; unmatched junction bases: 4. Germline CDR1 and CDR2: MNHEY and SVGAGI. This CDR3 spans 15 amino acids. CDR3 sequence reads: CASSLKGQGNEKLFF. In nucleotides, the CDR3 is TGTGCCAGCAGTTTAAAGGGACAGGGGAATGAAAAACTGTTTTTT.

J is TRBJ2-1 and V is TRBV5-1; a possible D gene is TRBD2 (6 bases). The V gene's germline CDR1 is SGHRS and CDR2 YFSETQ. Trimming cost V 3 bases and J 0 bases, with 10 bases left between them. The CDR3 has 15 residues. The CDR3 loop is CASSYSGSSYNEQFF. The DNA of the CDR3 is TGCGCCAGCAGCTATAGCGGCAGCTCCTACAATGAGCAGTTCTTC.

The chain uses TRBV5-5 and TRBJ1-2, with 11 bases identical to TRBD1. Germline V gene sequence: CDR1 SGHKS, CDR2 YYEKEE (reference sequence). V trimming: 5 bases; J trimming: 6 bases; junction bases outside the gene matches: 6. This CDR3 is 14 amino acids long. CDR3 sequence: CASRRGTGGDGYTF. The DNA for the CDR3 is TGTGCCAGCAGGCGAGGGACAGGGGGTGATGGCTACACCTTC.